The present T cell receptor (beta chain) was sequenced within a study of vaccination effects on CD4 cells after COVID-19 (dated by TCRdb to the early 2020s). Describing the broader study: The ViraFEST assay stimulated PBMC with viral peptide pools and then used TCR sequencing to identify antigen-specific CD4+ T cell clonotypes by expansion. Post-vaccine samples across the study were collected a median of 72 days after the second dose, with a range of 14 to 241. A few million PBMC per well were cultured with approximately 10 ug/ml peptides in IMDM containing roughly 5% human AB serum, around 10 IU/ml IL-2 and gentamicin. SARS-CoV-2 spike-specific CD4+ TCR repertoires were compared before and after mRNA vaccination in COVID-19 convalescent patients and in infection-naive vaccine recipients. Altogether, around 9 COVID-19 convalescent patients and a handful of SARS-CoV-2-naive healthy vaccine recipients made up the full study. Cultures from other donors in the study were sequenced with the Oncomine TCR Beta short-read assay on an Illumina iSeq 100. General study outcomes and caveats: At late post-vaccination timepoints, both infection-induced and vaccine-induced clones showed marked clonal contraction, consistent with waning T cell responses. The study was limited by a small number of convalescent patients and lacked early post-infection timepoints. Among healthy vaccine recipients, nearly all vaccine-induced clones were SARS-CoV-2 mono-reactive, and just 1 of 255 was cross-reactive with common cold coronaviruses.

After roughly 11 days of culture, CD4+ T cells were isolated with the EasySep CD4+ T cell isolation kit. Participants received two doses of either the BNT162b2 or the mRNA-1273 mRNA SARS-CoV-2 vaccine. Healthy vaccine recipients had no prior SARS-CoV-2 infection, confirmed by negative nucleocapsid antibodies before and after vaccination. Half of the culture medium was replaced with fresh IL-2-containing medium on days 3 and 7. Each peptide stimulation condition was cultured in triplicate wells unless otherwise noted. Using Ficoll-Paque Plus gradient centrifugation, PBMC were separated from whole blood and then either used fresh or cryopreserved at -140C. The QIAamp micro DNA kit was used to extract genomic DNA from the cultured CD4+ T cells. The library was built by means of the immunoSEQ multiplex PCR assay. TCR beta CDR3 sequencing was performed on DNA from the cultured, isolated CD4+ T cells. On the authors' methods: Non-productive TCR sequences were removed and reads were trimmed to the CDR3 region, keeping CDR3s of at least 7 amino acids. The MANAFEST web app was used to pick out antigen-specific clonotypes by comparing their expansion in peptide wells with that in reference cultures. To count as positive, a clone had to show expansion at FDR<0.05 compared with the reference and with all other wells, an odds ratio above 5, and a frequency above 0.1% in two replicate wells. A clonotype was called cross-reactive if it was significantly expanded both in SARS-CoV-2 spike wells and in at least one common cold coronavirus spike condition. CDR3 similarity was assessed by Levenshtein distance using the stringdist R package, and unrooted trees were constructed with ape in R 3.6.1. Drawn from immuneACCESS, this table holds only the in-frame rearrangements with V and J called that TCRdb kept. Clones are partly lost; checked studies trace under half to an unresolved V gene and leave the rest unexplained. That table supplies the V and J calls and clone size; D and trimming were determined from the DNA. The sample contains more than 60,000 clones, about 67% of them found a single time. The ten biggest clones cover 2% to 2.5% of the sample.

To note about this clone: What this receptor recognizes is not known. No base qualities exist here, and no much larger clone lies one base off it.

The clonotype comes from a human donor who received a COVID-19 vaccine. Sequenced here: CD4+ T cells from PBMCs cultured without peptide, sampled after COVID-19 vaccination.

The CDR3 in this case is CASSNRGSGEKLFF. The nucleotide sequence reads as follows: TGTGCCAGCTCTAACAGGGGGAGCGGGGAAAAACTGTTTTTT. In this chain, TRBV2 is recombined with TRBJ1-4, with 8 bases in between that match TRBD1. For CDR1 and CDR2, the germline V gene lists SNHLY and FYNNEI. Germline trimming: 8 bases from V, 8 bases from J; junction bases outside gene matches: 10. Measured from the cysteine to the phenylalanine, the CDR3 is 14 residues long. Here the CDR3 DNA is all that survives: 42 bases in frame from base 1. Where the CDR3 stops, the reference TRBV2 and TRBJ1-4 genes take over; the full variable domain is EPEVTQTPSHQVTQMGQEVILRCVPISNHLYFYWYRQILGQKVEFLVSFYNNEISEKSEIFDDQFSVERPDGSNFTLKIRSTKLEDSAMYFCASSNRGSGEKLFFGSGTQLSVL.